What follows describes a single TCR beta chain. This specimen belongs to a study of OX40 agonist ivuxolimab in advanced cancers. Study summary: Ivuxolimab, an agonist antibody against OX40 (CD134), was given to patients. A male proportion of just over 80% was recorded, with mean age around 55 years and range 23 to 79. Two patients with cutaneous melanoma and one with hepatocellular carcinoma, three in total, showed partial responses.

Autoimmune disease history or systemic immunosuppression led to patient exclusion. Clones were sequenced by immunoSEQ multiplex PCR, and TCRdb holds only the in-frame ones, with some missing. The data contain roughly 87,000 clones, approximately 91% of them singletons. V was clipped by 5 bases and J by 1 base, with 3 bases between them. Germline lookup yields CDR1 MNHEY and CDR2 SVGAGI. The CDR3 extends over 11 amino acids. The chain recombines TRBV6-5 with TRBJ2-7, with D uncertain. This TCR was sampled from an adult with an advanced solid tumor such as melanoma, head and neck, liver or kidney cancer. Sequenced here: CD4+ or CD8+ T cells sorted from blood, sampled in a trial of the OX40 agonist ivuxolimab. DNA of the CDR3: TGTGCCAGCAGTACGTCCTACGAGCAGTACTTC. Translation gives CASSTSYEQYF.